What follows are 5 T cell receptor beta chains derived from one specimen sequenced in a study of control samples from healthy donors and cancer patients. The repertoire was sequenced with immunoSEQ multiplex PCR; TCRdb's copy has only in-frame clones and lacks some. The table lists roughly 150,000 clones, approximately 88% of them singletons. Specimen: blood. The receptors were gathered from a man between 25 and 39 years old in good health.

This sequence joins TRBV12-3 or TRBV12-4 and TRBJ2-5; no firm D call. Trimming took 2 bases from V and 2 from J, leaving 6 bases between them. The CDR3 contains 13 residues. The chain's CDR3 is CASSLLKQETQYF. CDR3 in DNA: TGTGCCAGCAGTTTACTCAAGCAAGAGACCCAGTACTTC.

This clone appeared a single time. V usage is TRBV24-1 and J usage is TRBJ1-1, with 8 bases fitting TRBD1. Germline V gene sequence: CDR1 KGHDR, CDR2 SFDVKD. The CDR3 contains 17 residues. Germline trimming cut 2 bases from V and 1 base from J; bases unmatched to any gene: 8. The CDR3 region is CATSDSRTGNGNTEAFF. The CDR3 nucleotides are TGTGCCACCAGTGATTCTCGGACAGGGAATGGGAACACTGAAGCTTTCTTT.

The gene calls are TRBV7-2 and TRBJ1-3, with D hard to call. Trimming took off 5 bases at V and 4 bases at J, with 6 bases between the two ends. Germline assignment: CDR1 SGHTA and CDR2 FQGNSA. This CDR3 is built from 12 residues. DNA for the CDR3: TGTGCCAGCAGCCCCGGGGGAAACACCATATATTTT. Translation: CASSPGGNTIYF. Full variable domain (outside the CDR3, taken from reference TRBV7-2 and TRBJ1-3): GAGVSQSPSNKVTEKGKDVELRCDPISGHTALYWYRQSLGQGLEFLIYFQGNSAPDKSGLPSDRFSAERTGGSVSTLTIQRTQQEDSAVYLCASSPGGNTIYFGEGSWLTVV.

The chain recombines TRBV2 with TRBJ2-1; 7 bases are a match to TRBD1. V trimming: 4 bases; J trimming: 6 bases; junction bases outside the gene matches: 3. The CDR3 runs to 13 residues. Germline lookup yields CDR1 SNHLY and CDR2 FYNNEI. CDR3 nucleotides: TGTGCCAGCAGTGCCGGACAGGTCAATGAGCAGTTCTTC. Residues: CASSAGQVNEQFF. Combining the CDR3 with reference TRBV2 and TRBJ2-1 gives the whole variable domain EPEVTQTPSHQVTQMGQEVILRCVPISNHLYFYWYRQILGQKVEFLVSFYNNEISEKSEIFDDQFSVERPDGSNFTLKIRSTKLEDSAMYFCASSAGQVNEQFFGPGTRLTVL.

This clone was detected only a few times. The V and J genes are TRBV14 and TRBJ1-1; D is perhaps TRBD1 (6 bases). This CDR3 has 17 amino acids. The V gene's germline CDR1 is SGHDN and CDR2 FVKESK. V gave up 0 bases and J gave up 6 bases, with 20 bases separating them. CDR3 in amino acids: CASSQDSIWRGRAEAFF. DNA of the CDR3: TGTGCCAGCAGCCAAGATTCGATCTGGAGGGGGAGGGCTGAAGCTTTCTTT.